Described below is a single TCR beta chain sequence and its context. An input of about 0.45 to 1 ug of RNA was subjected to reverse transcription using random hexamers. By means of immunoSEQ multiplex PCR, TCR beta CDR3 spanning 54 Vbeta and 13 Jbeta underwent amplification. In TCRdb, the immunoSEQ multiplex PCR reads were re-called with MiXCR into one record per CDR3 protein. The table records 240,000 or so distinct CDR3 sequences, 90% to 97% of them present only once. These data belong to a study of CD8 T cells in Susac syndrome. Across the study: Patients with Susac syndrome, at blood draw, were therapy-naive, on corticosteroids, or on intravenous immunoglobulin alone.

The germline CDR1 and CDR2 sequences are DFQATT and SNEGSKA (reference sequence). V was trimmed by 1 base and J by 6 bases, leaving 16 bases between them. The CDR3 has 15 amino acids. In blood CD8+ and CD4+ T cells, TCR beta underwent sequencing. The sequenced sample was CD4+ T cells from PBMCs. This chain connects TRBV20-1 to TRBJ1-5; D is ambiguous. The receptor was derived from a human donor with Susac syndrome. CDR3 nucleotide sequence: TGCAGTGCTAGAGGGGAACTCCGAGGCACTCAGCCCCAGCATTTT. This sequence encodes CSARGELRGTQPQHF.